This is a list of T cell receptor beta chains from one sample in a study of Ad26.COV2.S vaccination and SARS-CoV-2 variants. The data were produced by immunoSEQ multiplex PCR, yet TCRdb's version contains in-frame clones alone and is incomplete. The sample lists approximately 460,000 clones, 70% to 90% occurring once. The starting material was peripheral blood, obtained in a trial of Ad26.COV2.S vaccine versus placebo. These receptors originate from a person between 18 and 65 years old who received the Ad26.COV2.S COVID-19 vaccine or a placebo. The CDR3 runs from the conserved cysteine through the conserved F or W. A D gene is named only where the DNA matches it firmly. Expanded clones are given a class, and other clones once, few, many or no size at all.

CDR3 DNA	CDR3 protein	clone size	V gene	J gene	D gene
TGTGCCTGGAGTTTCGGGGGGGCGGGTCCAGATACGCAGTATTTT	CAWSFGGAGPDTQYF	-	TRBV30	TRBJ2-3	TRBD2
TGTGCCAGTAGTATTTTATTGGGTTTGGGAAACAATGAGCAGTTCTTC	CASSILLGLGNNEQFF	-	TRBV19	TRBJ2-1	-
TGCGCCAGCAGCCAAGAACCCGGGGCGAGCTCCTATAATTCACCCCTCCACTTT	CASSQEPGASSYNSPLHF	-	TRBV4-3	TRBJ1-6	-
TGCGCCAGCAGCACCAGACCGGGAGTAGGGACTGAAGCTTTCTTT	CASSTRPGVGTEAFF	-	TRBV5-1	TRBJ1-1	-
TGCGCCAGCAGCCAAAATCTGGGACTAGCGGGCGAGCAGTACTTC	CASSQNLGLAGEQYF	-	TRBV4-3	TRBJ2-7	TRBD2
TGCGCCAGCAGCTTCTCGAATACTAGTGGCCGAAGGTACAATGAGCAGTTCTTC	CASSFSNTSGRRYNEQFF	-	TRBV5-1	TRBJ2-1	-
TGCGCCAGCAGCTTGGGGCAGGGGGGTACGCAGTATTTT	CASSLGQGGTQYF	-	TRBV5-1	TRBJ2-3	-
TGCGCCAGCAGTGATCTGTGGCTAGCGGGACCCTACGAGCAGTACTTC	CASSDLWLAGPYEQYF	-	TRBV10-2	TRBJ2-7	TRBD2
TGTGCCAGCGCGGGACAGGGGGTTAGTGAAAAACTGTTTTTT	CASAGQGVSEKLFF	-	TRBV6-5	TRBJ1-4	TRBD1
TGTGCCAGTAGGTGGGGGCAGAACACTGAAGCTTTCTTT	CASRWGQNTEAFF	-	TRBV19	TRBJ1-1	-
TGTGCCAGCAGCCAAGTTAGAACTAACGGGGAGACCCAGTACTTC	CASSQVRTNGETQYF	-	TRBV14	TRBJ2-5	-
TGTGCCAGCAGAGCTAAGGGGCTTAGTTACGAGCAGTACTTC	CASRAKGLSYEQYF	few	TRBV6-1	TRBJ2-7	-
TGTGCCAGCAGCGTTAGGGGGGGCACTGAAGCTTTCTTT	CASSVRGGTEAFF	-	TRBV9	TRBJ1-1	-
TGTGCCAGCAGCCAAAATCCCCTCGTGCAGTCCGAAGCTTTCTTT	CASSQNPLVQSEAFF	once	TRBV7-3	TRBJ1-1	-
TGTGCCAGCAGTGAATCCGGACAGGGTGAAGCTTTCTTT	CASSESGQGEAFF	-	TRBV25-1	TRBJ1-1	TRBD1
TGTGCCAGCAGTACCTACGGGACTAGCTCCTACGAGCAGTACTTC	CASSTYGTSSYEQYF	-	TRBV6-6	TRBJ2-7	TRBD2
TGCGCCAGCAGCTCCCGGACAGGGAATGCCGGGGAGCTGTTTTTT	CASSSRTGNAGELFF	-	TRBV5-1	TRBJ2-2	TRBD1
TGTGCCAGCAGAGGGGGGGGCGGCTCTAATGAAAAACTGTTTTTT	CASRGGGGSNEKLFF	-	TRBV6-6	TRBJ1-4	-
TGCGCCAGCAGTCAATTGTCAGATTGGGACAGGACACCTGTTGGGTATGGCTACACCTTC	CASSQLSDWDRTPVGYGYTF	-	TRBV23-1	TRBJ1-2	TRBD1
TGTGCCAGCAGCTTAGGCCGAGGCACAACTAATGAAAAACTGTTTTTT	CASSLGRGTTNEKLFF	once	TRBV7-9	TRBJ1-4	-
TGTGCCAGCAGCGTGACGGTGGGCAATGAGCAGTTCTTC	CASSVTVGNEQFF	-	TRBV9	TRBJ2-1	-